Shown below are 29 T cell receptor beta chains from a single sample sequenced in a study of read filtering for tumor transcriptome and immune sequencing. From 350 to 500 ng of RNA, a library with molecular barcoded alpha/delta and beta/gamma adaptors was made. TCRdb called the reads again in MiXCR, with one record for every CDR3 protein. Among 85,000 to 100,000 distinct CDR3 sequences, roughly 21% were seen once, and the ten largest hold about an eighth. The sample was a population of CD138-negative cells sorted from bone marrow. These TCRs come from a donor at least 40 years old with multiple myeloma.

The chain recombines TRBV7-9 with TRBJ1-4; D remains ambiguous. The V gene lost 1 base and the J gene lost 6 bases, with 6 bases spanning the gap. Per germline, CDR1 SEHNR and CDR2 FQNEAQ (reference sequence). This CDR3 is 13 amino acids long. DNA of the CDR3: TGTGCCAGCAGCTTAGGGGGAGATGAAAAACTGTTTTTT. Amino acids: CASSLGGDEKLFF.

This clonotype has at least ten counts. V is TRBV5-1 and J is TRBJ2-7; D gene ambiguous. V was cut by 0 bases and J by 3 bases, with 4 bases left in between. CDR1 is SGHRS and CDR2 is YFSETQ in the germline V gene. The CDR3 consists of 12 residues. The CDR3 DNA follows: TGCGCCAGCAGCTTGGTAAGCTACGAGCAGTACTTC. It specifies CASSLVSYEQYF.

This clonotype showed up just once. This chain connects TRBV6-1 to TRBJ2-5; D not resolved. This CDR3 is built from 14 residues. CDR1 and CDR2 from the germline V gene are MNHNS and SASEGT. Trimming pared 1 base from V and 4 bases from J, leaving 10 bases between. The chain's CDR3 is CASSEDAVGETQYF. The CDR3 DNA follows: TGTGCCAGCAGTGAAGACGCGGTGGGAGAGACCCAGTACTTC.

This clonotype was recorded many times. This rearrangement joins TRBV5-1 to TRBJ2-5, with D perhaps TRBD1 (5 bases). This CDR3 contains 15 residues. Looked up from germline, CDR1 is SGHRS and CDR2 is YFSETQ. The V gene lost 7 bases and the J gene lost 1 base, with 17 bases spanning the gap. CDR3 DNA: TGCGCCAGCGGGGTCTGGGGCGGAATCCAAGAGACCCAGTACTTC. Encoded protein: CASGVWGGIQETQYF.

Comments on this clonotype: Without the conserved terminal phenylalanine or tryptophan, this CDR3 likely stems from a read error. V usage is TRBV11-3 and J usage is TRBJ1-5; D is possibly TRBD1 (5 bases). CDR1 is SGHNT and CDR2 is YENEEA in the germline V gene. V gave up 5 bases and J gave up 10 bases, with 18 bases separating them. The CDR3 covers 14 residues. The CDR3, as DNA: TGTGCCAGCAGCGCAGGACACCGAGTCGGTCCCCAGCATGTT. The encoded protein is CASSAGHRVGPQHV.

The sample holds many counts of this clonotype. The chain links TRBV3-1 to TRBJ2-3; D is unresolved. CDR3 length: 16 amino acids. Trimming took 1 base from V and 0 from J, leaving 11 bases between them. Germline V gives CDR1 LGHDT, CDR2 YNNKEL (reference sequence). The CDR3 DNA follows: TGTGCCAGCAGCCAAGGCGTAGAGGCGAGCACAGATACGCAGTATTTT. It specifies CASSQGVEASTDTQYF.

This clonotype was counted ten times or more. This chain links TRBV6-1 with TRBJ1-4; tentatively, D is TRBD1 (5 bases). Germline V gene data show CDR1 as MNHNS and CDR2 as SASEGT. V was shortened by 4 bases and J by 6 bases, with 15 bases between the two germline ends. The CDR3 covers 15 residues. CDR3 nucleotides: TGTGCCAGCAGTGCCCAGGGACGGGTCGATGAAAAACTGTTTTTT. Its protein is CASSAQGRVDEKLFF.

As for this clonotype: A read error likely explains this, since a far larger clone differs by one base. The CDR3 DNA reads TGTGCCAACAGCTTAGGGGGGCCGGGAAATGAGCAGTTCTTC. Encoded protein: CANSLGGPGNEQFF. The chain has TRBV7-9 and TRBJ2-1, with D perhaps given as TRBD1 or TRBD2 (6 bases each). The CDR3 runs 14 residues. The V gene's germline CDR1 is SEHNR and CDR2 FQNEAQ (reference sequence). The complete variable domain, with remaining parts taken from reference TRBV7-9 and TRBJ2-1, reads DTGVSQNPRHKITKRGQNVTFRCDPISEHNRLYWYRQTLGQGPEFLTYFQNEAQLEKSRLLSDRFSAERPKGSFSTLEIQRTEQGDSAMYLCANSLGGPGNEQFFGPGTRLTVL.

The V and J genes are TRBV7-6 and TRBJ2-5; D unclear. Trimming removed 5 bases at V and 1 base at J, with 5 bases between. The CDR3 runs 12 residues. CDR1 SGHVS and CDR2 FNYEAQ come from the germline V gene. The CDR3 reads CASSPGQETQYF. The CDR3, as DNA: TGTGCCAGCAGCCCCGGCCAAGAGACCCAGTACTTC.

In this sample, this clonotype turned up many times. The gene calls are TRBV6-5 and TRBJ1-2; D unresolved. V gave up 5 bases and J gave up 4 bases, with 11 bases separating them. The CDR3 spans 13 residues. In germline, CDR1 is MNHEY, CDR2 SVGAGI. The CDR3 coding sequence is TGTGCCAGCAGTAACGAGATATTCTATGGCTACACCTTC. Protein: CASSNEIFYGYTF.

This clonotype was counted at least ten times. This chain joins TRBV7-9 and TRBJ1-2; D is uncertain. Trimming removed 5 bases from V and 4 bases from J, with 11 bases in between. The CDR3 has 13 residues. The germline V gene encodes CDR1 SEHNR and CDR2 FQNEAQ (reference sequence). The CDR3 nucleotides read TGTGCCAGCAGCACAACTATACCCTATGGCTACACCTTC. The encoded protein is CASSTTIPYGYTF.

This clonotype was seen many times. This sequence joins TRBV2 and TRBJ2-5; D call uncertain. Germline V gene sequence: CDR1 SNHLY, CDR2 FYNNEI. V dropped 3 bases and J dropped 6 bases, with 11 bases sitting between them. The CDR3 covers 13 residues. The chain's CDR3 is CASSDTGWKTQYF. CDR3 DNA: TGTGCCAGCAGTGACACCGGTTGGAAGACCCAGTACTTC.

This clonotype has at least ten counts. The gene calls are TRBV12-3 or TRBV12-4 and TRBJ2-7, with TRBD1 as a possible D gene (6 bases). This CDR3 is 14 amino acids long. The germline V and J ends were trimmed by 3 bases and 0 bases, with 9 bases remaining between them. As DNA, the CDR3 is TGTGCCAGCAGTTTCGGACAGAGCTCCTACGAGCAGTACTTC. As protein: CASSFGQSSYEQYF.

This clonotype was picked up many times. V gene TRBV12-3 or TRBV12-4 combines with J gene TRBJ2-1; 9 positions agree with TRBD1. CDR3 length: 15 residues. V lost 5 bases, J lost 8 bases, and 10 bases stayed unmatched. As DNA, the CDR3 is TGTGCCAGCAGTGCTCCCGGGACAGGGAAGGATGAGCAGTTCTTC. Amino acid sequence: CASSAPGTGKDEQFF.

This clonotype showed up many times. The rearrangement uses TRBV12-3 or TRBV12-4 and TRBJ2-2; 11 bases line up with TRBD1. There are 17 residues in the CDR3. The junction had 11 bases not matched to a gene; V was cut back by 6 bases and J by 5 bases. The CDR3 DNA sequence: TGTGCCAGCAGCCCAGGGACAGGGGGTCAGTGGACCGGGGAGCTGTTTTTT. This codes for CASSPGTGGQWTGELFF.

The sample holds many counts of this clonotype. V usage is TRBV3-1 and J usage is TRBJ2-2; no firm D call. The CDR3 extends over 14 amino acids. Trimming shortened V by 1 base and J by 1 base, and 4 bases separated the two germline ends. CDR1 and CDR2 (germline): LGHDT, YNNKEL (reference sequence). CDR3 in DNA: TGTGCCAGCAGCCAAGGGTGGAACACCGGGGAGCTGTTTTTT. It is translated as CASSQGWNTGELFF.

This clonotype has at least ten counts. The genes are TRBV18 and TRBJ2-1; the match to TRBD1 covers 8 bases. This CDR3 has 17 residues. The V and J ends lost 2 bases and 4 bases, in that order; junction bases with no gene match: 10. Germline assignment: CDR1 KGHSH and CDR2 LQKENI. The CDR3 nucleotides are TGTGCCAGCTCACCAGGAGGGAGACAGGGGCTGTACAATGAGCAGTTCTTC. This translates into CASSPGGRQGLYNEQFF.

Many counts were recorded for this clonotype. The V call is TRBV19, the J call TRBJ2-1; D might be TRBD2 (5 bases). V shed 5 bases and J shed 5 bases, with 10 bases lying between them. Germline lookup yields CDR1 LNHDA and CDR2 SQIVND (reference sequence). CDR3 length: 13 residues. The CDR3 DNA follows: TGTGCCAGTAGTTTCCGGGAAGACAATGAGCAGTTCTTC. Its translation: CASSFREDNEQFF.

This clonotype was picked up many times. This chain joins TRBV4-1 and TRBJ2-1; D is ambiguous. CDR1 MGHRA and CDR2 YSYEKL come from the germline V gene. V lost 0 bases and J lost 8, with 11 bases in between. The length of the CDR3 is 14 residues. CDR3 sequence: CASSQDMGWDEQFF. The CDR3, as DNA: TGCGCCAGCAGCCAAGATATGGGGTGGGATGAGCAGTTCTTC.

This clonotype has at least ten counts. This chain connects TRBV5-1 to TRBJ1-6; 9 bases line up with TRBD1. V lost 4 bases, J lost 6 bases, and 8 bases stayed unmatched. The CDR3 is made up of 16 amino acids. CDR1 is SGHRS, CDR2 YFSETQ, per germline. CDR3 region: CASSPTTGGGNSPLHF. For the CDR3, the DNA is TGCGCCAGCAGCCCGACAACAGGGGGCGGTAATTCACCCCTCCACTTT. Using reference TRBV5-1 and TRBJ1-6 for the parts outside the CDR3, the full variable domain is KAGVTQTPRYLIKTRGQQVTLSCSPISGHRSVSWYQQTPGQGLQFLFEYFSETQRNKGNFPGRFSGRQFSNSRSEMNVSTLELGDSALYLCASSPTTGGGNSPLHFGNGTRLTVT.

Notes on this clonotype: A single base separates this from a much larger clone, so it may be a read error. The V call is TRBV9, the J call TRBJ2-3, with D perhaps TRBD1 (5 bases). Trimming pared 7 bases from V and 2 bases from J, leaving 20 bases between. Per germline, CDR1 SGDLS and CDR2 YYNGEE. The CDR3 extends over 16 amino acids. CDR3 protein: CASGPRTNQHTDTQYF. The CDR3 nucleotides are TGTGCCAGCGGCCCCCGGACAAATCAACACACAGATACGCAGTATTTT.

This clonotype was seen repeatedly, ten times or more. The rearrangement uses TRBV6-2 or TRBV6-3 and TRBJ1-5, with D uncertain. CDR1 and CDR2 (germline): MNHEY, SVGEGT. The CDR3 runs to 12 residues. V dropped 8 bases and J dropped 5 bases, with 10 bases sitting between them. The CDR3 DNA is TGTGCCAGCCAAAAGATATATCAGCCCCAGCATTTT. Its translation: CASQKIYQPQHF.

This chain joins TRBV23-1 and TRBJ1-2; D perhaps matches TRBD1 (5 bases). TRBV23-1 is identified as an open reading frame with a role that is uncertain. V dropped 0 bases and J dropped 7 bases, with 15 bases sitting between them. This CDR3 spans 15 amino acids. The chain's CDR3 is CASSQSGPRRCGYTF. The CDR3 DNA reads TGCGCCAGCAGTCAATCGGGGCCTAGGCGGTGTGGCTACACCTTC.

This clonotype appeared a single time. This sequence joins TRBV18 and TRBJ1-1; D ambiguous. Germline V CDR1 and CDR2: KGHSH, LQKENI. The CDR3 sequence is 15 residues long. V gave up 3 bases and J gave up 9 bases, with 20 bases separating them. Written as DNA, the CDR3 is TGTGCCAGCTCACCTTCGTCGGGGAGCGGGTTGAAAGCTTTCTTT. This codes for CASSPSSGSGLKAFF. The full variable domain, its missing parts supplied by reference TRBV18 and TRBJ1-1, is NAGVMQNPRHLVRRRGQEARLRCSPMKGHSHVYWYRQLPEEGLKFMVYLQKENIIDESGMPKERFSAEFPKEGPSILRIQQVVRGDSAAYFCASSPSSGSGLKAFFGQGTRLTVV.

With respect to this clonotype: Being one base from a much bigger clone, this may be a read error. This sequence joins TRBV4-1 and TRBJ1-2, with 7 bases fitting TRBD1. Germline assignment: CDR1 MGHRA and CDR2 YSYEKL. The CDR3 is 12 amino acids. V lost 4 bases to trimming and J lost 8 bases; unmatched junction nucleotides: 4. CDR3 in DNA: TGCGCCAGCAGCCTAGACAGGGTCGGCTACACCTTC. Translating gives CASSLDRVGYTF.

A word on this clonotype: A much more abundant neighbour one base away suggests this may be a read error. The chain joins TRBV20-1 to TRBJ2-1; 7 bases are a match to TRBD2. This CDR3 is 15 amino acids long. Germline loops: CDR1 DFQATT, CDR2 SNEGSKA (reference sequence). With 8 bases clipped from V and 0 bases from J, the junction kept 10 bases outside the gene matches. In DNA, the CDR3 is TGCAGTACTCGGCAAGCGGGGCGCTCCTACAATGAGCAGTTCTTC. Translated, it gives CSTRQAGRSYNEQFF.

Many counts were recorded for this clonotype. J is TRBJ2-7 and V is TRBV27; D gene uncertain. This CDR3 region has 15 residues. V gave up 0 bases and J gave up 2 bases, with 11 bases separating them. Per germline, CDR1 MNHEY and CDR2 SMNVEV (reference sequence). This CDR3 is CASSLSRPPAYEQYF. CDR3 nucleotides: TGTGCCAGCAGTTTATCGAGGCCGCCGGCCTACGAGCAGTACTTC.

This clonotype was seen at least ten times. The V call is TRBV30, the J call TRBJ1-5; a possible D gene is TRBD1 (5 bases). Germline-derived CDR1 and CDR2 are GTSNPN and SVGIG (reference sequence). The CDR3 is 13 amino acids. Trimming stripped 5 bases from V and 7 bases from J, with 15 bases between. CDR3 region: CAWGLRGEQPQHF. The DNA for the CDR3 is TGTGCCTGGGGACTACGGGGGGAACAGCCCCAGCATTTT.

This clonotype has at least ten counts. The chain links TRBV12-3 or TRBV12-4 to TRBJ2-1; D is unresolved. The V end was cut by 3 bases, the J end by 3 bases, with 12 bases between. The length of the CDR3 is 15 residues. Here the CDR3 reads CASSFRLDYYNEQFF. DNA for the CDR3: TGTGCCAGCAGTTTTCGTCTGGATTACTACAATGAGCAGTTCTTC.